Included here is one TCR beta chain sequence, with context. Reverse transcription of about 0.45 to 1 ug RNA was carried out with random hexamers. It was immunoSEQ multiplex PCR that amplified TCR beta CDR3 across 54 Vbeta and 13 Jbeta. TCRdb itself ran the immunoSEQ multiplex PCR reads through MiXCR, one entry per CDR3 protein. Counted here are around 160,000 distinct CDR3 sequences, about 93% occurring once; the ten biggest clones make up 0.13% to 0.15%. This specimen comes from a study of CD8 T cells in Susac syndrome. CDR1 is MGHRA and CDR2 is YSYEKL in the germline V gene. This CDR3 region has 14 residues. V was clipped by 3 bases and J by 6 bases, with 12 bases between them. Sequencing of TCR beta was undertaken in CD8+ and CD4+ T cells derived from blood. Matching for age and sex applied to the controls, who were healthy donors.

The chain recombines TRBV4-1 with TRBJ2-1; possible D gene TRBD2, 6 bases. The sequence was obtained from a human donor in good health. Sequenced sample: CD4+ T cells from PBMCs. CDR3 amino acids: CASSQMDGSNEQFF. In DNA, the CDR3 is TGCGCCAGCAGCCAGATGGACGGGAGCAATGAGCAGTTCTTC.